What follows are 13 T cell receptor beta chains derived from one specimen sequenced in a study of T cell responses to AZD1222 COVID-19 vaccine. The repertoire was sequenced with immunoSEQ multiplex PCR; TCRdb's copy has only in-frame clones and lacks some. The sample lists 100,000 to 150,000 clones, approximately 80% seen once, with 27% in the top ten. The sequencing used peripheral blood, collected 28 days after the second AZD1222 dose. These receptors were collected from an adult who received the AZD1222 COVID-19 vaccine.

V gene TRBV10-3 combines with J gene TRBJ1-5; TRBD1 aligns across 12 bases. Per germline, CDR1 ENHRY and CDR2 SYGVKD. The CDR3 has 18 residues. V shed 6 bases and J 2 bases; nucleotides not matched to a gene: 11. This chain's CDR3 is CAISHAGTGGLGNQPQHF. The DNA for the CDR3 is TGTGCCATCAGCCATGCCGGGACAGGGGGCCTGGGCAATCAGCCCCAGCATTTT.

This rearrangement joins TRBV11-2 to TRBJ2-6, with 7 bases identical to TRBD1. This CDR3 contains 17 residues. With 6 bases clipped from V and 4 bases from J, the junction kept 12 bases outside the gene matches. Germline V lookup: CDR1 SGHAT, CDR2 FQNNGV. This chain's CDR3 is CASRARDSPRGANVLTF. The CDR3 DNA sequence: TGTGCCAGCAGAGCCCGGGACAGCCCCAGAGGGGCCAACGTCCTGACTTTC.

This chain joins TRBV14 and TRBJ2-3; D call uncertain. CDR3 length: 15 residues. Germline V gene lookup returns CDR1 SGHDN and CDR2 FVKESK. V lost 1 base, J lost 6 bases, and 14 bases lay in between. The CDR3 region is CASSQGSGVTDTQYF. The CDR3, as DNA: TGTGCCAGCAGCCAAGGGAGTGGGGTAACCGATACGCAGTATTTT.

V is TRBV7-9 and J is TRBJ2-7; 10 positions match TRBD1. This CDR3 contains 15 residues. Germline V gene lookup returns CDR1 SEHNR and CDR2 FQNEAQ (reference sequence). With 6 bases clipped from V and 4 bases from J, the junction kept 9 bases outside the gene matches. CDR3 residues: CASSYTTGGDYEQYF. The CDR3 DNA follows: TGTGCCAGCAGTTACACGACAGGGGGCGATTACGAGCAGTACTTC.

The gene calls are TRBV9 and TRBJ1-6; TRBD1 aligns across 9 bases. The germline gives CDR1 SGDLS, CDR2 YYNGEE. This CDR3 spans 16 amino acids. J was trimmed by 7 bases and V by 2 bases; bases with no gene match: 7. The DNA for the CDR3 is TGTGCCAGCAGCGTCTCCGGGACAGGGCTCAATTCACCCCTCCACTTT. Translation: CASSVSGTGLNSPLHF.

This chain connects TRBV5-4 to TRBJ2-2; 8 positions agree with TRBD1. The CDR3 covers 17 residues. Germline CDR1 is SGHNT and CDR2 is YYREEE (reference sequence). V shed 2 bases, J shed 2 bases, and the junction held 8 bases outside the gene matches. The CDR3 nucleotides read TGTGCCAGCAGCTTTAGGCGGGACAGGAGAAACACCGGGGAGCTGTTTTTT. Protein: CASSFRRDRRNTGELFF.

This clone turned up a few times. The chain uses TRBV28 and TRBJ2-7, with D unresolved. The V and J ends lost 6 bases and 2 bases respectively, with 20 bases between them. The CDR3 contains 16 residues. Germline CDR1 MDHEN, CDR2 SYDVKM. CDR3 nucleotides: TGTGCCAGCAGCCCCGAAACCCGTCCGTCCCCCTACGAGCAGTACTTC. This translates into CASSPETRPSPYEQYF.

This clone turned up a few times. The genes are TRBV19 and TRBJ1-4; D call uncertain. There are 15 residues in the CDR3. The V gene's germline CDR1 is LNHDA and CDR2 SQIVND (reference sequence). V was pared by 5 bases and J by 0 bases, with 10 bases between. The CDR3 sequence: CASSQDPTTNEKLFF. The DNA of the CDR3 is TGTGCCAGTAGTCAAGACCCCACAACTAATGAAAAACTGTTTTTT.

The V and J genes are TRBV11-2 and TRBJ1-1, with TRBD1 as a possible D gene (5 bases). With 3 bases removed from V and 7 bases from J, the gap between germline ends came to 12 bases. This CDR3 region has 13 residues. Per the germline V gene, CDR1 is SGHAT and CDR2 is FQNNGV. The CDR3 nucleotides read TGTGCCAGCAGCTTGAGGAGGGGCGGTGAAGCTTTCTTT. This gives the protein CASSLRRGGEAFF. Looking up the rest from reference TRBV11-2 and TRBJ1-1 gives the full variable domain: EAGVAQSPRYKIIEKRQSVAFWCNPISGHATLYWYQQILGQGPKLLIQFQNNGVVDDSQLPKDRFSAERLKGVDSTLKIQPAKLEDSAVYLCASSLRRGGEAFFGQGTRLTVV.

A few counts support this clone. V gene TRBV28 combines with J gene TRBJ2-1; 8 bases fit TRBD1. Germline CDR1 and CDR2: MDHEN and SYDVKM. CDR3 length: 16 residues. The junction had 11 bases not matched to a gene; V was cut back by 5 bases and J by 5 bases. CDR3 DNA sequence: TGTGCCAGCAGTGTCCTCGGACAGGGATCCAACAATGAGCAGTTCTTC. Amino acid sequence: CASSVLGQGSNNEQFF.

This chain connects TRBV19 to TRBJ2-1, with 13 bases fitting TRBD2. This CDR3 has 14 residues. Per the germline V gene, CDR1 is LNHDA and CDR2 is SQIVND (reference sequence). J gave up 4 bases and V 8 bases, and 2 bases lay outside the gene matches. CDR3 amino acids: CASRTSGGYNEQFF. CDR3 in DNA: TGTGCCAGTCGGACTAGCGGGGGTTACAATGAGCAGTTCTTC.

The J gene is TRBJ2-7, the V gene TRBV21-1; the listed D gene, TRBD1, was not tested against the DNA. TRBV21-1 is designated a pseudogene. The CDR3 contains 14 residues. This CDR3 reads CASSIRTGSYEQYF. CDR3 sequence (DNA): TGTGCCAGCAGCATCAGAACAGGGTCCTACGAGCAGTACTTC.

The V and J genes are TRBV9 and TRBJ1-6; D ambiguous. Between the trimmed V and J ends, which lost 0 bases and 7 bases, there was a span of 14 bases. Germline V gene lookup returns CDR1 SGDLS and CDR2 YYNGEE. This CDR3 has 16 amino acids. The CDR3 nucleotides read TGTGCCAGCAGCGTAGCTGACATCCCGGGGAATTCACCCCTCCACTTT. It is translated as CASSVADIPGNSPLHF.